This section outlines one T cell receptor (beta chain) sequence together with its context. Its specificity is not known. PCR was performed a second time for about 7 to 12 cycles using a sample-barcoded 5' primer and a J-beta primer mix. TCRdb re-called the 5' RACE reads through MiXCR, storing one row per CDR3 protein. The sample gives around 800,000 distinct CDR3 sequences, 60% to 80% of which show up once; 25% to 35% is in the top ten. CDR1 and CDR2 (germline): DFQATT, SNEGSKA (reference sequence). This CDR3 comprises 13 residues. V shed 8 bases, J shed 3 bases, and the junction held 6 bases outside the gene matches. This sample was included in a study of blood T cells in healthy people across ages. The study, taken as a whole, reports: Older age coincided with a roughly linear decline in TCR beta diversity per million T cells. CMV status of donors was unknown, possibly confounding expanded clonotype changes.

Per individual sample, total RNA of at least 5 micrograms was extracted. Source material: blood. The V and J genes are TRBV20-1 and TRBJ2-1, with 8 bases that match TRBD2. The sequence was collected from a man younger than 45 in good health. For the CDR3, the DNA is TGCAGTTCTCGGGGGGGCGTCTACAATGAGCAGTTCTTC. Its translation: CSSRGGVYNEQFF.